These 27 T cell receptor beta chains originate from one sample sequenced in a study of cytotoxic CD8 clonotypes in ibrutinib-treated CLL (dated by TCRdb to about 2021). Preparation of the library involved the immunoSEQ multiplex PCR assay. TCRdb holds this immuneACCESS table with in-frame rearrangements only. Some clones are missing; in checked studies, unresolved V genes explain under half, and the rest has no known cause. In this sample the table shows some 300,000 clones, 80% of which occur a single time. Over 5.5% of the sample is held by the ten biggest clonotypes. This specimen was PBMCs, taken before ibrutinib treatment. The receptors here all came from a human donor with chronic lymphocytic leukemia.

The V and J genes are TRBV7-6 and TRBJ2-1, with D perhaps matching TRBD1 (6 bases). V was clipped by 4 bases and J by 5 bases, with 9 bases between them. CDR1 is SGHVS and CDR2 is FNYEAQ in the germline V gene. The CDR3 sequence is 13 residues long. This chain's CDR3 is CASSSRQDNEQFF. CDR3 coding DNA: TGTGCCAGCAGCTCCCGACAGGACAATGAGCAGTTCTTC.

The V gene is TRBV10-1, the J gene TRBJ2-1; D might be TRBD2 (5 bases). The V gene lost 3 bases and the J gene lost 9 bases, with 9 bases spanning the gap. This CDR3 region has 12 residues. The V gene's germline CDR1 is WNHNN and CDR2 SYGVQD (reference sequence). The CDR3 loop reads CASSDPSSEQFF. In DNA, the CDR3 is TGCGCCAGCAGTGACCCTAGCAGTGAGCAGTTCTTC.

The CDR3 is CASSQDSVQGNQPQHF. In nucleotides, the CDR3 is TGTGCCAGCAGCCAAGATTCGGTACAGGGGAATCAGCCCCAGCATTTT. The chain combines TRBV4-2 with TRBJ1-5, with 7 bases fitting TRBD1. With V trimmed by 0 bases and J by 4 bases, 6 bases remained unmatched. Germline loops: CDR1 LGHNA, CDR2 YNFKEQ. The CDR3 extends over 16 amino acids.

Only a few counts were recorded for this clone. The chain recombines TRBV15 with TRBJ2-6; unclear D gene. This CDR3 spans 15 amino acids. The germline gives CDR1 LNHNV, CDR2 YYDKDF (reference sequence). With 0 bases removed from V and 1 base from J, the gap between germline ends came to 4 bases. This CDR3 reads CATSRDLSGANVLTF. The CDR3 DNA follows: TGTGCCACCAGCAGAGATCTGTCTGGGGCCAACGTCCTGACTTTC.

This sequence joins TRBV20-1 and TRBJ2-1; no definite D call. This CDR3 has 11 residues. V lost 3 bases and J 8 bases, leaving 8 bases between the germline ends. From germline, CDR1 is DFQATT and CDR2 SNEGSKA (reference sequence). The CDR3 coding sequence is TGCAGTGCTAGGCCCTCCGATGAGCAGTTCTTC. Translation: CSARPSDEQFF.

V is TRBV6-5 and J is TRBJ2-1; the match to TRBD2 covers 8 bases. Per germline, CDR1 MNHEY and CDR2 SVGAGI. This CDR3 is 14 amino acids long. V trimming: 6 bases; J trimming: 1 base; junction bases outside the gene matches: 2. CDR3 sequence reads: CASRAGGSYNEQFF. The CDR3 nucleotides are TGTGCCAGCAGGGCGGGAGGATCCTACAATGAGCAGTTCTTC.

The J gene is TRBJ2-7, the V gene TRBV27; D may be TRBD1 (6 bases). Germline CDR1 reads MNHEY; CDR2 reads SMNVEV (reference sequence). The CDR3 is made up of 15 amino acids. V gave up 2 bases and J gave up 2 bases, with 13 bases separating them. CDR3 DNA: TGTGCCAGCAGTTTAGTTTACAGGGCGACCTACGAGCAGTACTTC. Translated: CASSLVYRATYEQYF.

The J gene is TRBJ2-7, the V gene TRBV4-3, with TRBD2 matching 7 bases. Germline V gene sequence: CDR1 LGHNA, CDR2 YSLEER. This CDR3 is 16 amino acids long. Trimming at V came to 1 base and at J to 2 bases, leaving 8 bases not matched to a gene. The CDR3 nucleotides read TGCGCCAGCAGCCAAGCTGTATCAGGGACTACCTACGAGCAGTACTTC. Protein: CASSQAVSGTTYEQYF.

This clone was found a few times. V usage is TRBV10-3 and J usage is TRBJ1-1; no reliable D call. Trimming shortened V by 4 bases and J by 6 bases, and 6 bases separated the two germline ends. Looked up from germline, CDR1 is ENHRY and CDR2 is SYGVKD. The CDR3 runs to 11 residues. Here the CDR3 DNA reads TGTGCCATCAGTGGGTCGGCTGAAGCTTTCTTT. Its translation: CAISGSAEAFF.

V is TRBV7-9 and J is TRBJ2-5; weak D call: TRBD1 (6 bases). Trimming removed 5 bases from V and 1 base from J, with 14 bases in between. This CDR3 spans 15 amino acids. From germline, CDR1 is SEHNR and CDR2 FQNEAQ (reference sequence). CDR3 amino acids: CASSDRDNIQETQYF. CDR3 sequence (DNA): TGTGCCAGCAGCGACCGGGACAACATCCAAGAGACCCAGTACTTC.

The CDR3 DNA is TGTGCCAGCAGTGGAGCGGGGCGACGATCCTACAATGAGCAGTTCTTC. Amino acid sequence: CASSGAGRRSYNEQFF. This chain links TRBV2 with TRBJ2-1; 7 bases agree with TRBD2. The CDR3 runs 16 residues. V trimming: 4 bases; J trimming: 1 base; junction bases outside the gene matches: 7. CDR1 and CDR2 (germline): SNHLY, FYNNEI.

The rearrangement uses TRBV9 and TRBJ2-1; TRBD2 is a possible D gene (5 bases). CDR1 and CDR2 (germline): SGDLS, YYNGEE. The V and J ends lost 4 bases and 4 bases respectively, with 12 bases between them. The CDR3 is 14 residues long. The CDR3 DNA reads as TGTGCCAGCAGCCCCCGACTAAAATACAATGAGCAGTTCTTC. Its translation is CASSPRLKYNEQFF.

The rearrangement links TRBV7-2 to TRBJ2-2; D might be TRBD1 (6 bases). Between the trimmed V and J ends, which lost 5 bases and 4 bases, there was a span of 26 bases. CDR3 length: 19 amino acids. Germline CDR1 is SGHTA and CDR2 is FQGNSA. CDR3 in amino acids: CASSVSVRGAGALTGELFF. Here the CDR3 DNA reads TGTGCCAGCAGCGTCTCGGTGCGAGGGGCAGGGGCGCTCACCGGGGAGCTGTTTTTT.

This clone was recorded once. The V and J genes are TRBV6-4 and TRBJ1-5; D gene ambiguous. CDR1 is MRHNA, CDR2 SNTAGT, per germline. The V end lost 0 bases, the J end lost 7 bases, and 22 bases lay between the germline ends. This CDR3 spans 18 amino acids. Here the CDR3 reads CASSDSKPNRHQGQPQHF. The CDR3 bases are TGTGCCAGCAGTGACTCGAAACCTAATCGACATCAAGGGCAGCCCCAGCATTTT.

This clone was counted only a few times. An end of the junction does not agree with germline; a read error may underlie this. This sequence joins TRBV7-7 and TRBJ2-1; D gene uncertain. Germline loops: CDR1 SSHAT, CDR2 FNYEAQ (reference sequence). This CDR3 has 12 amino acids. In DNA, the CDR3 is TGTGCTAGCAGCCCCGTGGGTGGTGAGCAGTTCTTC. Its protein product is CASSPVGGEQFF.

The chain carries TRBV7-8 and TRBJ2-1, with TRBD2 matching 7 bases. There are 16 residues in the CDR3. The germline V gene has CDR1 SGHVS and CDR2 FQNEAQ. Trimming at V came to 5 bases and at J to 7 bases, leaving 14 bases not matched to a gene. CDR3 residues: CASSPVGGSLGNEQFF. The CDR3 DNA is TGTGCCAGCAGCCCCGTGGGCGGGAGCCTGGGGAATGAGCAGTTCTTC.

This chain connects TRBV27 to TRBJ2-7, with 7 positions matching TRBD1. Trimming cost V 6 bases and J 6 bases; bases outside gene matches: 8. CDR3 length: 13 residues. CDR1 is MNHEY, CDR2 SMNVEV, per germline (reference sequence). CDR3 amino acids: CASRIQGRVEQYF. CDR3 DNA: TGTGCCAGCAGAATACAGGGGAGAGTCGAGCAGTACTTC.

The chain joins TRBV18 to TRBJ2-7; D gene unclear. The ends were cut back, 0 bases at V and 2 bases at J, with 8 bases in the middle. The CDR3 loop spans 14 amino acids. The germline V gene encodes CDR1 KGHSH and CDR2 LQKENI. The CDR3 DNA sequence: TGTGCCAGCTCACCACCGTTACGGACCTACGAGCAGTACTTC. Translated, it gives CASSPPLRTYEQYF.

This sequence joins TRBV7-2 and TRBJ2-1, with 11 nucleotides matching TRBD2. V lost 6 bases and J lost 5; bases outside the gene matches: 3. Germline CDR1 reads SGHTA; CDR2 reads FQGNSA. This CDR3 spans 14 amino acids. CDR3 sequence: CASRLAGVDNEQFF. The CDR3 coding sequence is TGTGCCAGCAGACTAGCGGGAGTAGACAATGAGCAGTTCTTC.

V is TRBV30 and J is TRBJ1-5; no reliable D call. V was cut by 5 bases and J by 9 bases, with 26 bases left in between. CDR1 GTSNPN and CDR2 SVGIG come from the germline V gene (reference sequence). This CDR3 is built from 16 residues. CDR3 amino acids: CAWGVAGRLKIWPQHF. Here the CDR3 DNA reads TGTGCCTGGGGAGTGGCCGGGCGTCTCAAGATATGGCCCCAGCATTTT.

This clone was counted only a few times. The chain links TRBV7-9 to TRBJ2-7, with D perhaps matching TRBD1 or TRBD2 (5 bases each). V shed 5 bases and J shed 2 bases, with 10 bases lying between them. CDR3 size: 13 residues. Germline V gives CDR1 SEHNR, CDR2 FQNEAQ (reference sequence). The CDR3 DNA is TGTGCCAGCAGCCCGGGACCCGCCTACGAGCAGTACTTC. Residues: CASSPGPAYEQYF.

In this sample, this clone turned up a few times. The chain couples TRBV2 to TRBJ1-2, with TRBD1 as a possible D gene (5 bases). The germline CDR1 and CDR2 sequences are SNHLY and FYNNEI. V lost 7 bases and J 8 bases, leaving 14 bases between the germline ends. The CDR3 runs 12 residues. The CDR3 sequence is CASNGGYGGYTF. In nucleotides, the CDR3 is TGTGCCAGCAATGGGGGGTACGGAGGCTACACCTTC.

The chain couples TRBV18 to TRBJ2-7; D might be TRBD2 (5 bases). This CDR3 has 14 amino acids. V was cut by 1 base and J by 3 bases, with 10 bases left in between. Germline V gives CDR1 KGHSH, CDR2 LQKENI. CDR3 nucleotide sequence: TGTGCCAGCTCACCACAGCTAGCTAACTACGAGCAGTACTTC. Protein: CASSPQLANYEQYF.

The DNA for the CDR3 is TGTGCCATCAGTGAGCCGGGACAGGCCACTGAAGCTTTCTTT. It is translated as CAISEPGQATEAFF. This chain joins TRBV10-3 and TRBJ1-1; 8 bases are shared with TRBD1. After removal of 2 bases from V and 4 bases from J, the junction contained 3 bases not matched to a gene. Looked up from germline, CDR1 is ENHRY and CDR2 is SYGVKD. There are 14 residues in the CDR3.

This clone was observed once. The chain links TRBV4-1 to TRBJ2-1, with D tentatively TRBD1 (6 bases). In germline, CDR1 is MGHRA, CDR2 YSYEKL. There are 15 residues in the CDR3. The V end lost 2 bases, the J end lost 3 bases, and 11 bases lay between the germline ends. The CDR3 nucleotides are TGCGCCAGCAGCCAAACCTGGACAGTCTACAATGAGCAGTTCTTC. It yields the protein CASSQTWTVYNEQFF.

This clone was recorded a few times. The V and J genes are TRBV25-1 and TRBJ2-7, with D maybe TRBD2 (5 bases). The CDR3 spans 14 residues. Deletions cut 2 bases from V and 3 bases from J, with 11 bases between. Germline CDR1 MGHDK, CDR2 SYGVNS. CDR3 protein: CASSEGLTNYEQYF. In nucleotides, the CDR3 is TGTGCCAGCAGTGAAGGACTTACGAACTACGAGCAGTACTTC.

Only one count was recorded for this clone. The chain uses TRBV7-2 and TRBJ2-3; D remains ambiguous. Trimming took 5 bases from V and 0 from J, leaving 6 bases between them. The CDR3 runs 13 residues. Germline V gene sequence: CDR1 SGHTA, CDR2 FQGNSA. The CDR3 DNA follows: TGTGCCAGCAGCCCAGCTAGCACAGATACGCAGTATTTT. Protein product: CASSPASTDTQYF.